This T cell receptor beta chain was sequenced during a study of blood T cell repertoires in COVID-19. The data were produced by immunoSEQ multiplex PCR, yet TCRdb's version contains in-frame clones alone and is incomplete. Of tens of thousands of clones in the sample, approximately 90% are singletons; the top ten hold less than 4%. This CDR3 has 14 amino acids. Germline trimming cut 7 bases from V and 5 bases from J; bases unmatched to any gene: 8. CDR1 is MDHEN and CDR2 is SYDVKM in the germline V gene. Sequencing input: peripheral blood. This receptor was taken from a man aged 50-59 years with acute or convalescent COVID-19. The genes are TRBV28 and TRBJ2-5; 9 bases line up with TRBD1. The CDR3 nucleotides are TGTGCCAGCACCCCGGGACAGGGTTGGGAGACCCAGTACTTC. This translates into CASTPGQGWETQYF.